The source of this T cell receptor beta chain is a study of CD8 T cell repertoires and HIV-1 epitope variants. Turning to the study itself: T cells were stimulated with Twenty-five Gag and Nef peptides separately. Tested: three Gag epitope families, Nef HW9 and YT9. Study-wide findings and caveats: The TAALDMSHF plasma variant had no responses, unlike KF9 (roughly five clonotypes) and HW9 (one). Six of nine antigen-specific clonotypes appeared cross-reactive to autologous or escape variants.

The J segment lost 8 bases and the V segment lost 4 bases, leaving 10 bases of the junction unmatched. In germline, CDR1 is MNHEY, CDR2 SMNVEV (reference sequence). This CDR3 has 15 amino acids. TCRdb keeps only in-frame clones here, not all; method: immunoSEQ multiplex PCR. Of roughly 5,800 clones listed, around two thirds are singletons. Remarks on this clone: Its target is not known.

The specimen was cultured CD8+ T cells derived from PBMCs. The chain has TRBV27 and TRBJ1-4; the match to TRBD1 covers 7 bases. The sequence was obtained from a male donor with HIV. CDR3 region: CASSSYRGSWEKLFF. The CDR3, as DNA: TGTGCCAGCAGTTCGTACAGGGGTAGTTGGGAAAAACTGTTTTTT.